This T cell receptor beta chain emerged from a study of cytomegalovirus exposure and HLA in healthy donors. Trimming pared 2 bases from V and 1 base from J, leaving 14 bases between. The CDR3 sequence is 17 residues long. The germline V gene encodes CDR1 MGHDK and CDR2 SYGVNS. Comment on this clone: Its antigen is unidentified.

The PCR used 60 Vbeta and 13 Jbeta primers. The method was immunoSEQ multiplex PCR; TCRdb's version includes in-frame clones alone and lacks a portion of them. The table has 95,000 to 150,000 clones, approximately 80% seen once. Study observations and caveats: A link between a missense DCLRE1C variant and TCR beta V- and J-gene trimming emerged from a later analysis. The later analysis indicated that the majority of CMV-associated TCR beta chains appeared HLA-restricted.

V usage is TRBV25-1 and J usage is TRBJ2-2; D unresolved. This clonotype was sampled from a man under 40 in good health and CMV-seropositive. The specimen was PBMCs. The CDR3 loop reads CASSEMKDRGNTGELFF. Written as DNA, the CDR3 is TGTGCCAGCAGTGAAATGAAAGATCGCGGGAACACCGGGGAGCTGTTTTTT. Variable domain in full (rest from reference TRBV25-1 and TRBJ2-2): EADIYQTPRYLVIGTGKKITLECSQTMGHDKMYWYQQDPGMELHLIHYSYGVNSTEKGDLSSESTVSRIRTEHFPLTLESARPSHTSQYLCASSEMKDRGNTGELFFGEGSRLTVL.